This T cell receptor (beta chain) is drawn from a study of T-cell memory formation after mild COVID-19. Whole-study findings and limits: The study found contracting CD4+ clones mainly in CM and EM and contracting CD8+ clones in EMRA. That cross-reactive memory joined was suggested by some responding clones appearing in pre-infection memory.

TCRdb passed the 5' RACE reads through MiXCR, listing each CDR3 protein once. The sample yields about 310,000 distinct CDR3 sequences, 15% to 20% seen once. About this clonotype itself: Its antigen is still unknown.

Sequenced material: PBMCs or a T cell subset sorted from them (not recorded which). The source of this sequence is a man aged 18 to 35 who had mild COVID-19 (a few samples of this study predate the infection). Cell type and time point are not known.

The CDR3 DNA is TGTGCCAGCAGCCGTGACCCGAACACTGAAGCTTTCTTT. As protein: CASSRDPNTEAFF. The J gene is TRBJ1-1, the V gene TRBV7-9; D is uncertain. This CDR3 comprises 13 residues. V was clipped by 5 bases and J by 1 base, with 8 bases between them. The V gene's germline CDR1 is SEHNR and CDR2 FQNEAQ (reference sequence).